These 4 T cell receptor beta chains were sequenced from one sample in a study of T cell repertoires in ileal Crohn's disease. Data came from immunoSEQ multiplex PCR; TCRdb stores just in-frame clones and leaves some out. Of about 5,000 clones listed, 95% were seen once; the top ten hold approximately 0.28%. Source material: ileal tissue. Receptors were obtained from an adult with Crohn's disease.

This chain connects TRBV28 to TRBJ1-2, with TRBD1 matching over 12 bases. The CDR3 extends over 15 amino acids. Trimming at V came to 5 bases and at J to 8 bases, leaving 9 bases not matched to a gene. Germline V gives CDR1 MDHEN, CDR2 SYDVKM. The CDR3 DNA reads TGTGCCAGCAGTCGCAGCTCCGGGACAGGGGGCGGCTACACCTTC. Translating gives CASSRSSGTGGGYTF.

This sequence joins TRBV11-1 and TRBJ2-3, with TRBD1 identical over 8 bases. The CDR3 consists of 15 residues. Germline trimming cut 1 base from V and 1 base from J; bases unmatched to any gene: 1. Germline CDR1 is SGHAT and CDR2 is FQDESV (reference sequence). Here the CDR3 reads CASSLVTGGTDTQYF. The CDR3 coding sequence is TGTGCCAGCAGCTTAGTGACAGGGGGCACAGATACGCAGTATTTT.

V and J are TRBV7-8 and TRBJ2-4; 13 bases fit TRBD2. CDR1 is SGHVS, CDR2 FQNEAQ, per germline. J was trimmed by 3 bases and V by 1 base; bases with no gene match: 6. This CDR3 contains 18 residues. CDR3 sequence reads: CASSLVGRLAGGKNIQYF. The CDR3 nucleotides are TGTGCCAGCAGCTTAGTAGGGCGACTAGCGGGGGGCAAAAACATTCAGTACTTC.

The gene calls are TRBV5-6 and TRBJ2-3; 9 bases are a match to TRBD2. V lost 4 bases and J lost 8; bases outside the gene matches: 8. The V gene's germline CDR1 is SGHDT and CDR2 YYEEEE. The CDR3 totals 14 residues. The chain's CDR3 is CASSTSGGPGTQYF. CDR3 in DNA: TGTGCCAGCAGCACCAGCGGGGGGCCAGGTACGCAGTATTTT.